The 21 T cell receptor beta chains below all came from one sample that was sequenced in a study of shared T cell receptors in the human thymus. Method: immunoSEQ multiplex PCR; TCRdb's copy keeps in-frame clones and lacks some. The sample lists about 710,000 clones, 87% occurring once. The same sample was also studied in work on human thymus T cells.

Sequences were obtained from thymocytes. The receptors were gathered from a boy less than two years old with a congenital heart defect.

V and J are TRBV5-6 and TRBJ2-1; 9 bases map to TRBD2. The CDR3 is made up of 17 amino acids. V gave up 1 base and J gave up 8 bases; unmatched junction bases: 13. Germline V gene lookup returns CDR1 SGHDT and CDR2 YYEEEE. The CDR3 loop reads CASSLCLCGGEVDEQFF. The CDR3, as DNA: TGTGCCAGCAGCTTGTGTCTGTGCGGGGGGGAAGTGGATGAGCAGTTCTTC.

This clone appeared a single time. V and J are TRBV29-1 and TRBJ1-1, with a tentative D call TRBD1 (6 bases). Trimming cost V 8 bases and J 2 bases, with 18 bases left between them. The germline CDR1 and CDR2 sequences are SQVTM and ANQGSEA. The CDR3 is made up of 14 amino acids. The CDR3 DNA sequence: TGCAGCTTGGGGGAGACAGGCCCAAACACTGAAGCTTTCTTT. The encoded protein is CSLGETGPNTEAFF.

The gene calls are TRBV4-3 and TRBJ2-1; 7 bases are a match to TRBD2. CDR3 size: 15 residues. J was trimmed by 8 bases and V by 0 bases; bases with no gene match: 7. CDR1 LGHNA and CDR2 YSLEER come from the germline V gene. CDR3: CASSQERRGRDEQFF. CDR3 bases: TGCGCCAGCAGCCAAGAGAGGCGGGGGAGGGATGAGCAGTTCTTC.

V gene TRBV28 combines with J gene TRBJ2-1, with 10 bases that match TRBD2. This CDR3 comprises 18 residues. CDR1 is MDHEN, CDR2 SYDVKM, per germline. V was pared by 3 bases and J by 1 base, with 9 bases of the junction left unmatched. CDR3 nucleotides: TGTGCCAGCAGTTTGGGGAGTAGCGGGGGGTTATCCTACAATGAGCAGTTCTTC. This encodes CASSLGSSGGLSYNEQFF.

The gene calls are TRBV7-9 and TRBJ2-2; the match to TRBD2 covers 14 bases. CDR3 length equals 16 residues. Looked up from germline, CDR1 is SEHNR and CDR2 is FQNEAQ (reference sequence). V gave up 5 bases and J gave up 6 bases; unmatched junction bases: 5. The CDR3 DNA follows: TGTGCCAGCAGCCCCCAGACTAGCGGGGGGGCCGGGGAGCTGTTTTTT. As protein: CASSPQTSGGAGELFF.

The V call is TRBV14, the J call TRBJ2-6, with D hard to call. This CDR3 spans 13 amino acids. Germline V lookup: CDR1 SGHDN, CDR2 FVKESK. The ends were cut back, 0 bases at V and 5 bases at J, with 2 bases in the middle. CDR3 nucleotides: TGTGCCAGCAGCCAAGATAGGGCCAACGTCCTGACTTTC. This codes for CASSQDRANVLTF.

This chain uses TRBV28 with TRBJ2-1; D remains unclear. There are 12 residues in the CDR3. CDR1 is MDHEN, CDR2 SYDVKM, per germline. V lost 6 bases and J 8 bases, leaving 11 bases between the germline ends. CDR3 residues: CASSPVSHEQFF. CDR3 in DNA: TGTGCCAGCAGCCCCGTGTCCCATGAGCAGTTCTTC.

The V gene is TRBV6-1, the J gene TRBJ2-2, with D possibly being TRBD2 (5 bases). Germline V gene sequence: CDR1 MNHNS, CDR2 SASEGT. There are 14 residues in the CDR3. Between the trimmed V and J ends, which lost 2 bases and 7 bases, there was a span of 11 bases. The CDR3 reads CASSENREFGELFF. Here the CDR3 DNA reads TGTGCCAGCAGTGAAAACCGGGAATTCGGGGAGCTGTTTTTT.

CDR3 DNA: TGTGCCAGCAGTGAAAGAACAGGGGTTAAGATAGATACGCAGTATTTT. Translated, it gives CASSERTGVKIDTQYF. The chain couples TRBV25-1 to TRBJ2-3; 7 nucleotides align to TRBD1. The CDR3 spans 16 residues. J gave up 5 bases and V 2 bases, and 10 bases lay outside the gene matches. CDR1 and CDR2 from the germline V gene are MGHDK and SYGVNS.

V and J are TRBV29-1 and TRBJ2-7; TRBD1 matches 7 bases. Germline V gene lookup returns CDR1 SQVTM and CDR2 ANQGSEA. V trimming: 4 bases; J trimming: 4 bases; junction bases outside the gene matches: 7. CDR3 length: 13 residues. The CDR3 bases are TGCAGCGTTGGACAGGGTAATCTTTACGAGCAGTACTTC. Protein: CSVGQGNLYEQYF.

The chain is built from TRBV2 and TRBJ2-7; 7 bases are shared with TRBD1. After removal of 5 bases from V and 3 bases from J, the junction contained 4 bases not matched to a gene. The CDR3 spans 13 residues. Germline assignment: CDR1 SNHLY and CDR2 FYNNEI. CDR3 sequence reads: CASSQGQCYEQYF. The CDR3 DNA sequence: TGTGCCAGCAGTCAGGGACAGTGCTACGAGCAGTACTTC.

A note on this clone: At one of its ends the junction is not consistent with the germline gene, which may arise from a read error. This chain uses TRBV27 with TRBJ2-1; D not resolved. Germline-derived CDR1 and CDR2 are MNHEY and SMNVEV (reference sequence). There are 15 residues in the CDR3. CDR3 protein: CASSLSLVRKNEQFF. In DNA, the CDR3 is TGTGCCAGCAGTCTATCTCTGGTCAGAAAGAATGAGCAGTTCTTC.

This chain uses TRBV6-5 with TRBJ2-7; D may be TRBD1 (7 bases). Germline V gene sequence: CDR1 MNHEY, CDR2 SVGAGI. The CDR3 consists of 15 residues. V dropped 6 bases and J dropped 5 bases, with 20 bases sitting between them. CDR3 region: CASSARGRGRNEQYF. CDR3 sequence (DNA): TGTGCCAGCAGCGCCCGGGGCAGGGGGAGGAACGAGCAGTACTTC.

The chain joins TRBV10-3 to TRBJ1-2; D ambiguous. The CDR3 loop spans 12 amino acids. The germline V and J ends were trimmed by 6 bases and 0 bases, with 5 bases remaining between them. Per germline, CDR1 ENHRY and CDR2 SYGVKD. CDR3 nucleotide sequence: TGTGCCATCAGGGCACCTAACTATGGCTACACCTTC. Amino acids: CAIRAPNYGYTF.

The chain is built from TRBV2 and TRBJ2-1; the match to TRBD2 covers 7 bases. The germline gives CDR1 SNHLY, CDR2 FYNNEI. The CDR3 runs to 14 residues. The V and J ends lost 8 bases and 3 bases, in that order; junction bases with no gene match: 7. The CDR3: CASGPPGGYNEQFF. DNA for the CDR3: TGTGCCAGCGGGCCTCCGGGGGGCTACAATGAGCAGTTCTTC. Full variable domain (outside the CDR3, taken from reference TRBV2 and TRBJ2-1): EPEVTQTPSHQVTQMGQEVILRCVPISNHLYFYWYRQILGQKVEFLVSFYNNEISEKSEIFDDQFSVERPDGSNFTLKIRSTKLEDSAMYFCASGPPGGYNEQFFGPGTRLTVL.

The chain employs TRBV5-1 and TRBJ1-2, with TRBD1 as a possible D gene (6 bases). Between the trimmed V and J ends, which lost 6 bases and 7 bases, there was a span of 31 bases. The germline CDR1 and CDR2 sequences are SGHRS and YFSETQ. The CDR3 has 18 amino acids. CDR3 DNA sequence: TGCGCCAGCACCTCATTGACTGCCGGGACAAAAACGGGTGGTGGCTACACCTTC. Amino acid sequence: CASTSLTAGTKTGGGYTF.

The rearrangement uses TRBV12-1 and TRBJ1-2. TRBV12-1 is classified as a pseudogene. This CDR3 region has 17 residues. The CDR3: CASSTRWWGGCNYGYTF. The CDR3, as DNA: TGTGCCAGCAGCACTAGGTGGTGGGGGGGTTGTAACTATGGCTACACCTTC.

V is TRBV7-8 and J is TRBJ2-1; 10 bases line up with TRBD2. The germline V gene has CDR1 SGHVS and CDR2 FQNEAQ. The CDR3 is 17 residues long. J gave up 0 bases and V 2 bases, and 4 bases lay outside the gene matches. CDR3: CASSLRASGSSYNEQFF. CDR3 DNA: TGTGCCAGCAGCTTACGGGCTAGCGGGAGCTCCTACAATGAGCAGTTCTTC.

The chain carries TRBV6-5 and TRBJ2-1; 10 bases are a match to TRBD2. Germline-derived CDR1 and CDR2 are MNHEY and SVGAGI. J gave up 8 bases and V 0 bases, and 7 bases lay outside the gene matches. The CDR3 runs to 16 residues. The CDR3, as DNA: TGTGCCAGCAGTTACTCTCCAGCGGGAGGGCCGGATGAGCAGTTCTTC. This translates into CASSYSPAGGPDEQFF.

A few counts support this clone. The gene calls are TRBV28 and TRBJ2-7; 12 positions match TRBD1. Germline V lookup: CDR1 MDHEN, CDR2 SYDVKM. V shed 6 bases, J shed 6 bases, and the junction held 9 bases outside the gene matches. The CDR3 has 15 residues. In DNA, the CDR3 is TGTGCCAGCAGACGGCCGGGACAGGGGGCAGTCGAGCAGTACTTC. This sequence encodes CASRRPGQGAVEQYF.

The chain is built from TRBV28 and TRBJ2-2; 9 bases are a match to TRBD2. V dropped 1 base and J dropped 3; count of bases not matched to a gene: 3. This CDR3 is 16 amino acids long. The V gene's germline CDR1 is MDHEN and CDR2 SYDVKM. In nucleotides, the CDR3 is TGTGCCAGCAGTTTATTCAGGACTAGCGACACCGGGGAGCTGTTTTTT. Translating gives CASSLFRTSDTGELFF.